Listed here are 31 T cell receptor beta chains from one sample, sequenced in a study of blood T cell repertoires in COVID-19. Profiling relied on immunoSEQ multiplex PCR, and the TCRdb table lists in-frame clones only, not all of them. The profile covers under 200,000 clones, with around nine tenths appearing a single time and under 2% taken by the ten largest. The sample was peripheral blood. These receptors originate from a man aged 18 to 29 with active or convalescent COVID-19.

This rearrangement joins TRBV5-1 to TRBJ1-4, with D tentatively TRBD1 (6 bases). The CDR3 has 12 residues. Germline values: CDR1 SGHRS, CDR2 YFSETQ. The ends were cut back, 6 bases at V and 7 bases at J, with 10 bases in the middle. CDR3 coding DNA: TGCGCCAGCACGGGACAAGGTGAAAAACTGTTTTTT. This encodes CASTGQGEKLFF.

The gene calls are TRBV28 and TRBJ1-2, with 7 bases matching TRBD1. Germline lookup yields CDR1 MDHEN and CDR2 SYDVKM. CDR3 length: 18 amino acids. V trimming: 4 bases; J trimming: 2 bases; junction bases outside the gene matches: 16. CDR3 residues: CASSSGGLSSTPNYGYTF. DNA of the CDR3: TGTGCCAGCAGTTCAGGGGGTTTAAGTTCCACACCCAACTATGGCTACACCTTC.

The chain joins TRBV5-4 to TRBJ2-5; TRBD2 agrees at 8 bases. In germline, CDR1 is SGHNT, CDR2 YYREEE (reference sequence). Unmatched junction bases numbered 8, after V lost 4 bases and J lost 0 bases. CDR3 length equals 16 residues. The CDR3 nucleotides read TGTGCCAGCAGCCGTCAAGCGGGGGTACACCAAGAGACCCAGTACTTC. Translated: CASSRQAGVHQETQYF.

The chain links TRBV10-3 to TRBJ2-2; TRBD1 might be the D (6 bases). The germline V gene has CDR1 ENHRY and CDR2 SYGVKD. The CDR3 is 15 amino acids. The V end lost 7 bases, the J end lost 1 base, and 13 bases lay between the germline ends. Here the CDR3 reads CAIMLPGQNTGELFF. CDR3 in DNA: TGTGCCATCATGCTACCGGGACAGAACACCGGGGAGCTGTTTTTT.

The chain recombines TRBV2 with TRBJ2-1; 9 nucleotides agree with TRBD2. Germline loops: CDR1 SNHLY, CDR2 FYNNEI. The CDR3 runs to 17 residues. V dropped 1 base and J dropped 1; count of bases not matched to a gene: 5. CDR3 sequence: CASSEGLAGPSYNEQFF. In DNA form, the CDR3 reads TGTGCCAGCAGTGAAGGGCTAGCGGGACCATCCTACAATGAGCAGTTCTTC.

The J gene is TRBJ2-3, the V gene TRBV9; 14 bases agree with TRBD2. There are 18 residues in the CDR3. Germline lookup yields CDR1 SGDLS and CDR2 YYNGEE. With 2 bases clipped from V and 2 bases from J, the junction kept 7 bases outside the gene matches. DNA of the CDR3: TGTGCCAGCAGCGTGGGACTAGCGGGAGCATTTCCCACAGATACGCAGTATTTT. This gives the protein CASSVGLAGAFPTDTQYF.

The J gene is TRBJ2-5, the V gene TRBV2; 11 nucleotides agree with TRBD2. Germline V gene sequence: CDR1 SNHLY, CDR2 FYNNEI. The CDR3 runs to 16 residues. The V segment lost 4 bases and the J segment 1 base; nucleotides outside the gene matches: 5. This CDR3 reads CASSVPGLAGQETQYF. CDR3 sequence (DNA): TGTGCCAGCAGTGTACCTGGACTAGCGGGCCAAGAGACCCAGTACTTC.

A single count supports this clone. The CDR3 loop is CASSLGGTAPNYGYTF. The CDR3 coding sequence is TGTGCCAGCAGCTTAGGGGGGACTGCTCCTAACTATGGCTACACCTTC. The chain has TRBV7-9 and TRBJ1-2, with D maybe TRBD1 (5 bases). Trimming pared 1 base from V and 0 bases from J, leaving 12 bases between. The CDR3 covers 16 residues. Germline V CDR1 and CDR2: SEHNR, FQNEAQ (reference sequence).

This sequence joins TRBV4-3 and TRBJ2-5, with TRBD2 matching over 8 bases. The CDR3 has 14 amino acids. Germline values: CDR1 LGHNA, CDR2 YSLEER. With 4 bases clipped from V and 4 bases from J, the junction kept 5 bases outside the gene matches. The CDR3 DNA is TGCGCCAGCAGCCTAGGACTAGCCACAGAGACCCAGTACTTC. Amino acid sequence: CASSLGLATETQYF.

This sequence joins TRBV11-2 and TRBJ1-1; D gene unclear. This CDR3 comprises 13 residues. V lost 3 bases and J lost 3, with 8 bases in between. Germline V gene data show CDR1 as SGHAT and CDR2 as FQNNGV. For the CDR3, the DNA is TGTGCCAGCAGCTTTACGGTAGACACTGAAGCTTTCTTT. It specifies CASSFTVDTEAFF.

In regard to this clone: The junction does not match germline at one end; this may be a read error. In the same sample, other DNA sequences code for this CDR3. Written as DNA, the CDR3 is TGTGCTTGGAGTGTGATTAATCGGGGAGAGACCCAGTACTTC. Encoded protein: CAWSVINRGETQYF. This chain joins TRBV30 and TRBJ2-5; possibly TRBD2 for D (5 bases). The germline gives CDR1 GTSNPN, CDR2 SVGIG (reference sequence). This CDR3 is built from 14 residues.

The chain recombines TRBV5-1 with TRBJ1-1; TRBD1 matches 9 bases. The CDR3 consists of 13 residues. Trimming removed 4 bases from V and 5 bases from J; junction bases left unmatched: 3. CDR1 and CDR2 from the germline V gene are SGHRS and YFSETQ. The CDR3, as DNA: TGCGCCAGCAGCCCGGGACAGGGAACTGAAGCTTTCTTT. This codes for CASSPGQGTEAFF.

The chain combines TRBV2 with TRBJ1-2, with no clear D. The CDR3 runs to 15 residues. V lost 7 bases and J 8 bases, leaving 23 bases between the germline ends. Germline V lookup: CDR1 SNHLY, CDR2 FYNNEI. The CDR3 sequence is CASNTRRGGDPGYTF. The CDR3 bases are TGTGCCAGCAATACGCGCCGAGGCGGAGATCCGGGCTACACCTTC.

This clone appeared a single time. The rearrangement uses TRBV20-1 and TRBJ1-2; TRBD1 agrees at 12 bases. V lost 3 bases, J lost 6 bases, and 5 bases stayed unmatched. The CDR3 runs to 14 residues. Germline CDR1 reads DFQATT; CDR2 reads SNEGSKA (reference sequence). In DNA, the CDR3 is TGCAGTGCTAGTCCCGGGACAGGGGGCCATGGCTACACCTTC. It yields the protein CSASPGTGGHGYTF.

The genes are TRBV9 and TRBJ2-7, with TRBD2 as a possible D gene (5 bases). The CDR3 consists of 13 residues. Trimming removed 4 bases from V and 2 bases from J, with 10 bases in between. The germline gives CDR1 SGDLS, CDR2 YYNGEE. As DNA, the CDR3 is TGTGCCAGCAGCCCACCCGGGGCCTACGAGCAGTACTTC. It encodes CASSPPGAYEQYF.

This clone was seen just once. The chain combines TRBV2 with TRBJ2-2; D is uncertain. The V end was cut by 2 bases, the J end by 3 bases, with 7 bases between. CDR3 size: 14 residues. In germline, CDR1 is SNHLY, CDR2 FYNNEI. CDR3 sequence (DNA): TGTGCCAGCAGTGAAAGTCGGGACACCGGGGAGCTGTTTTTT. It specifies CASSESRDTGELFF.

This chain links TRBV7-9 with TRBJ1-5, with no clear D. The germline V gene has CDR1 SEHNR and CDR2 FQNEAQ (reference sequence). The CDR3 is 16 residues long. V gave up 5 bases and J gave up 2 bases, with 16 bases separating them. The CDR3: CASSPGSGRGNQPQHF. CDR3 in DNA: TGTGCCAGCAGCCCTGGGTCCGGGCGGGGCAATCAGCCCCAGCATTTT.

The CDR3 nucleotides read TGTGCCAGCAGCTTGGGCACAGGGGTCGCGGGCGGAGAAAAACTGTTTTTT. Amino acids: CASSLGTGVAGGEKLFF. The V call is TRBV5-4, the J call TRBJ1-4, with TRBD1 matching 7 bases. The ends lost 0 bases at V and 8 bases at J; junction bases unmatched: 13. CDR1 SGHNT and CDR2 YYREEE come from the germline V gene (reference sequence). The CDR3 has 17 residues.

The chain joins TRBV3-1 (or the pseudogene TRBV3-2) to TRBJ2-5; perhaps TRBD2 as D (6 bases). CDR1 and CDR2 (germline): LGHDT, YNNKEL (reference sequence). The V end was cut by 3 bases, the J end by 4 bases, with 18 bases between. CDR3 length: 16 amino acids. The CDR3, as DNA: TGTGCCAGCAGCCAGGAGGGCCGCAGGCTCTTAGAGACCCAGTACTTC. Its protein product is CASSQEGRRLLETQYF.

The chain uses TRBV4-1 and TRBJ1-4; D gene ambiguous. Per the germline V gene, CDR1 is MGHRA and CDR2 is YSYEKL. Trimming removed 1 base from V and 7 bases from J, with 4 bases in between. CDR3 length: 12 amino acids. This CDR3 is CASSQAFEKLFF. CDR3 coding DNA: TGCGCCAGCAGCCAAGCCTTTGAAAAACTGTTTTTT.

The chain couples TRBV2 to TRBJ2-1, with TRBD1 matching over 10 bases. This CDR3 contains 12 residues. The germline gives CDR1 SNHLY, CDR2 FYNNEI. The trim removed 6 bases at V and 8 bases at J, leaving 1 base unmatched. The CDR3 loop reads CASSGTGDEQFF. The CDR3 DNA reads TGTGCCAGCAGCGGGACAGGGGATGAGCAGTTCTTC.

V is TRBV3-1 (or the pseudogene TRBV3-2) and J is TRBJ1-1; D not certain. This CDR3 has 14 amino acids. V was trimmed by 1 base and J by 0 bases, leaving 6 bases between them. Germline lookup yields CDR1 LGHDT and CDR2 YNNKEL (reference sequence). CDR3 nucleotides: TGTGCCAGCAGCCAAGGTCTTCTGAACACTGAAGCTTTCTTT. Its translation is CASSQGLLNTEAFF.

As DNA, the CDR3 is TGTGCCAGCAGTTACATCAAATACAATGAGCAGTTCTTC. Translated, it gives CASSYIKYNEQFF. The rearrangement uses TRBV6-2 or TRBV6-3 and TRBJ2-1; D is undetermined. Germline loops: CDR1 MNHEY, CDR2 SVGEGT. There are 13 residues in the CDR3. The V gene lost 2 bases and the J gene lost 4 bases, with 6 bases spanning the gap.

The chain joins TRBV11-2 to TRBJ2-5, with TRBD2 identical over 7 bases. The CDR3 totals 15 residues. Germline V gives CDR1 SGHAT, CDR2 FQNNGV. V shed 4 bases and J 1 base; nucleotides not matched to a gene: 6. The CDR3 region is CASSSLAEGQETQYF. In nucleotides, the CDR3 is TGTGCCAGCAGCTCGCTAGCGGAGGGCCAAGAGACCCAGTACTTC.

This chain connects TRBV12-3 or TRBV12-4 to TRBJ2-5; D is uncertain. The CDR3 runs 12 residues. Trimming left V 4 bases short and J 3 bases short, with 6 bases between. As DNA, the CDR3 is TGTGCCAGCAGTTCTACCGAAGAGACCCAGTACTTC. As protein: CASSSTEETQYF.

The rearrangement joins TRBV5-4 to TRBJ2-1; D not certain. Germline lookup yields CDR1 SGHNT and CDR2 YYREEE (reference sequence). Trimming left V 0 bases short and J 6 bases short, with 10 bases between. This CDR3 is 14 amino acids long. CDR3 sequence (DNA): TGTGCCAGCAGCTTGGACAGCTCCACCAATGAGCAGTTCTTC. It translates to CASSLDSSTNEQFF.

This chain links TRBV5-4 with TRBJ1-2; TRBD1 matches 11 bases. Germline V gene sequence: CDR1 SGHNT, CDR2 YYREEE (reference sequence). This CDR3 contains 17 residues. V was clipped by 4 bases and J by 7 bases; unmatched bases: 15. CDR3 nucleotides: TGTGCCAGCAGCCCCACCAGGACAGGGGGCTTTTTAGGTGGCTACACCTTC. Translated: CASSPTRTGGFLGGYTF.

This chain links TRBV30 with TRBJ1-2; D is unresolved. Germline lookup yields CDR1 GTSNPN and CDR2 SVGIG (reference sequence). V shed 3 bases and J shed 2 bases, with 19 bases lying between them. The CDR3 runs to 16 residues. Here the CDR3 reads CAWSPLLAENNYGYTF. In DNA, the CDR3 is TGTGCCTGGAGCCCCCTCTTGGCAGAAAACAACTATGGCTACACCTTC.

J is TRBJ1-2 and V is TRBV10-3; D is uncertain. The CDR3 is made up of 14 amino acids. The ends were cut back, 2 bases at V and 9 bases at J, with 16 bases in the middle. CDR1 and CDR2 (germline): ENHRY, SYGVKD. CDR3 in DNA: TGTGCCATCAGTGAGGGCAACGAGCGGTGGAGCTACACCTTC. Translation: CAISEGNERWSYTF.

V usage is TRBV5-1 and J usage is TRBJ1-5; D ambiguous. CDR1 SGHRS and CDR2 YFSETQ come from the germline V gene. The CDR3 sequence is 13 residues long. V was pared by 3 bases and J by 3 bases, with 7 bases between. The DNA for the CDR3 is TGCGCCAGCAGCTGGAGTTACAATCAGCCCCAGCATTTT. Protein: CASSWSYNQPQHF.

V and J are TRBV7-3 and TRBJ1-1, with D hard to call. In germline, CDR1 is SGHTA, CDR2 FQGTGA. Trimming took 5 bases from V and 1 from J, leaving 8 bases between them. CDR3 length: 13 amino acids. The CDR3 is CASSLAGNTEAFF. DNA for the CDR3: TGTGCCAGCAGCCTCGCAGGGAACACTGAAGCTTTCTTT.